A selection of T cell receptor beta chains follows, all from one sample in a study of blood T cell repertoires in COVID-19. The data were produced by immunoSEQ multiplex PCR, yet TCRdb's version contains in-frame clones alone and is incomplete. The table shows 95,000 to 100,000 clones, with around 87% occurring only once. Sequencing was carried out using peripheral blood. Receptor source: a woman aged 30 to 39 with acute or convalescent COVID-19. The CDR3 runs from the conserved cysteine through the conserved F or W. D genes are given only for firm matches. A clone size is listed for some rows: how often the clone was seen (once, few, many), or a class if it is expanded.

j_call,clone_size,d_call,v_call,cdr3_aa,cdr3_nt
TRBJ1-2,.,TRBD1,TRBV7-9,CASSLWDRANYGYTF,TGTGCCAGCAGCTTATGGGACAGGGCAAACTATGGCTACACCTTC
TRBJ2-1,.,TRBD2,TRBV27,CASSWRGIAVNGLENEQFF,TGTGCCAGCAGTTGGCGGGGGATCGCGGTTAACGGTTTGGAGAATGAGCAGTTCTTC
TRBJ2-7,.,TRBD1,TRBV11-1,CASSFDRGRYEQYF,TGTGCCAGCAGTTTTGACAGGGGGCGGTACGAGCAGTACTTC
TRBJ1-5,.,TRBD1,TRBV6-1,CASSEATRGGNQPQHF,TGTGCCAGCAGTGAAGCAACCAGGGGGGGCAATCAGCCCCAGCATTTT
TRBJ1-2,.,.,TRBV7-9,CASSPKGPQGRGGYTF,TGTGCCAGCAGCCCTAAGGGCCCACAGGGACGTGGTGGCTACACCTTC
TRBJ2-3,few,TRBD1,TRBV7-8,CASSLEGARTDTQYF,TGTGCCAGCAGCTTAGAGGGGGCCAGGACAGATACGCAGTATTTT
TRBJ1-2,.,TRBD1,TRBV5-1,CASSWGQWSNYGYTF,TGCGCCAGCAGTTGGGGACAGTGGTCTAACTATGGCTACACCTTC
TRBJ1-5,.,TRBD1,TRBV7-6,CASTPDRAAIQPQHF,TGTGCCAGCACCCCGGACAGGGCGGCAATTCAGCCCCAGCATTTT
TRBJ1-1,.,TRBD1,TRBV5-1,CASSPGTGERTEAFF,TGCGCCAGCAGCCCCGGGACAGGGGAGAGGACTGAAGCTTTCTTT
TRBJ2-5,once,TRBD1,TRBV12-5,CASGVSGQGGETQYF,TGTGCTAGTGGTGTATCGGGACAGGGGGGAGAGACCCAGTACTTC
TRBJ1-4,.,.,TRBV18,CASSPPRGGATNEKLFF,TGTGCCAGCTCACCGCCGCGGGGCGGCGCAACTAATGAAAAACTGTTTTTT
TRBJ2-7,.,TRBD1,TRBV10-3,CAISERPGQGTYEQYF,TGTGCCATCAGTGAGCGCCCGGGACAGGGGACCTACGAGCAGTACTTC
TRBJ2-6,.,.,TRBV6-1,CASSEGEAGANVLTF,TGTGCCAGCAGTGAAGGGGAGGCTGGGGCCAACGTCCTGACTTTC
TRBJ2-7,.,.,TRBV28,CASEQGYEQYF,TGTGCCAGCGAACAGGGTTACGAGCAGTACTTC
TRBJ1-5,.,.,TRBV7-8,CASSLVGGARSNQPQHF,TGTGCCAGCAGCTTAGTGGGGGGGGCGCGTAGCAATCAGCCCCAGCATTTT
TRBJ1-2,.,TRBD1,TRBV6-5,CASSYSTGAYGYTF,TGTGCCAGCAGTTACTCAACAGGGGCTTATGGCTACACCTTC
TRBJ1-4,.,TRBD1,TRBV19,CASSMRGPTNEKLFF,TGTGCCAGTAGTATGAGGGGGCCGACTAATGAAAAACTGTTTTTT
TRBJ2-1,.,TRBD2,TRBV25-1,CASSPGGRQFF,TGTGCCAGCAGTCCGGGGGGGAGGCAGTTCTTC
TRBJ1-1,once,.,TRBV25-1,CASSEYIWQGGLGTEAFF,TGTGCCAGCAGTGAATATATCTGGCAGGGAGGATTGGGCACTGAAGCTTTCTTT
TRBJ1-4,.,TRBD1,TRBV6-2/TRBV6-3,CASSYQYPGQGNEKLFF,TGTGCCAGCAGTTATCAATATCCGGGACAGGGGAATGAAAAACTGTTTTTT
TRBJ1-5,.,.,TRBV2,CASSGLQATRQPQHF,TGTGCCAGCAGTGGATTGCAGGCAACGCGTCAGCCCCAGCATTTT
TRBJ2-7,.,.,TRBV12-3/TRBV12-4,CASSLQSGGQYF,TGTGCCAGCAGCCTTCAATCGGGCGGGCAATACTTC
TRBJ2-1,.,.,TRBV29-1,CSVEGWAGYNEQFF,TGCAGCGTTGAAGGGTGGGCGGGGTACAATGAGCAGTTCTTC
TRBJ2-7,.,TRBD1,TRBV30,CAWTRDNPGGANF,TGTGCCTGGACAAGGGACAACCCAGGGGGCGCAAACTTC
TRBJ1-2,.,.,TRBV19,CASSRDTIYYGYTF,TGTGCCAGTAGTAGGGACACGATTTACTATGGCTACACCTTC
TRBJ1-6,few,.,TRBV7-9,CASSLTDSPLHF,TGTGCCAGCAGCCTTACAGATTCACCCCTCCACTTT
TRBJ1-2,many,.,TRBV4-1,CASSQDLRSVTF,TGCGCCAGCAGCCAAGATCTTAGGAGTGTCACCTTC
TRBJ1-1,.,TRBD1,TRBV29-1,CSSRRQGVPNTEAFF,TGCAGCTCCCGTCGCCAGGGGGTTCCGAACACTGAAGCTTTCTTT
TRBJ1-6,.,.,TRBV19,CASTGRSIYNSPLHF,TGTGCCAGTACAGGCAGATCCATCTATAATTCACCCCTCCACTTT
TRBJ1-4,.,.,TRBV5-1,CASSFLEGNEKLFF,TGCGCCAGCAGCTTCTTAGAGGGTAATGAAAAACTGTTTTTT
TRBJ2-1,.,TRBD2,TRBV5-1,CASSFLAGGQNIEQFF,TGCGCCAGCAGCTTTCTAGCGGGGGGGCAAAATATTGAGCAGTTCTTC
TRBJ2-4,once,.,TRBV9,CASSLRDSTGNIQYF,TGTGCCAGCAGTTTACGGGACTCCACAGGAAACATTCAGTACTTC
TRBJ1-5,few,TRBD1,TRBV7-3,CASSLGLRDRGGKPQHF,TGTGCCAGCAGCTTAGGTCTCCGGGACAGGGGGGGGAAGCCCCAGCATTTT
TRBJ2-1,.,TRBD2,TRBV18,CASSPWTSGVLGEQFF,TGTGCCAGCTCACCCTGGACTAGCGGGGTCCTAGGCGAGCAGTTCTTC
TRBJ1-4,.,TRBD1,TRBV5-6,CASSLLRQGGNEKLFF,TGTGCCAGCAGCCTCTTAAGACAGGGAGGTAATGAAAAACTGTTTTTT
TRBJ2-2,.,TRBD2,TRBV2,CASRTGGEAGELFF,TGTGCCAGCCGTACGGGGGGGGAAGCCGGGGAGCTGTTTTTT
TRBJ1-5,.,.,TRBV19,CASNSGYSNQPQHF,TGTGCCAGTAACTCGGGATATAGCAATCAGCCCCAGCATTTT
TRBJ2-1,.,TRBD1,TRBV25-1,CASSESQGVRRDNEQFF,TGTGCCAGCAGTGAATCTCAGGGGGTTAGAAGGGACAATGAGCAGTTCTTC
TRBJ1-2,once,.,TRBV29-1,CSVTGSGDYGYTF,TGCAGCGTCACCGGGTCAGGGGACTATGGCTACACCTTC
TRBJ1-4,few,.,TRBV4-1,CASSAAVLGEKLFF,TGCGCCAGCAGCGCAGCGGTATTAGGTGAAAAACTGTTTTTT
TRBJ1-6,.,TRBD1,TRBV28,CASGETGKEYNSPLHF,TGTGCCAGCGGAGAGACAGGGAAGGAATATAATTCACCCCTCCACTTT
TRBJ2-1,.,.,TRBV27,CASNSGTNTQQFF,TGTGCCAGCAATTCCGGGACAAATACTCAGCAGTTCTTC